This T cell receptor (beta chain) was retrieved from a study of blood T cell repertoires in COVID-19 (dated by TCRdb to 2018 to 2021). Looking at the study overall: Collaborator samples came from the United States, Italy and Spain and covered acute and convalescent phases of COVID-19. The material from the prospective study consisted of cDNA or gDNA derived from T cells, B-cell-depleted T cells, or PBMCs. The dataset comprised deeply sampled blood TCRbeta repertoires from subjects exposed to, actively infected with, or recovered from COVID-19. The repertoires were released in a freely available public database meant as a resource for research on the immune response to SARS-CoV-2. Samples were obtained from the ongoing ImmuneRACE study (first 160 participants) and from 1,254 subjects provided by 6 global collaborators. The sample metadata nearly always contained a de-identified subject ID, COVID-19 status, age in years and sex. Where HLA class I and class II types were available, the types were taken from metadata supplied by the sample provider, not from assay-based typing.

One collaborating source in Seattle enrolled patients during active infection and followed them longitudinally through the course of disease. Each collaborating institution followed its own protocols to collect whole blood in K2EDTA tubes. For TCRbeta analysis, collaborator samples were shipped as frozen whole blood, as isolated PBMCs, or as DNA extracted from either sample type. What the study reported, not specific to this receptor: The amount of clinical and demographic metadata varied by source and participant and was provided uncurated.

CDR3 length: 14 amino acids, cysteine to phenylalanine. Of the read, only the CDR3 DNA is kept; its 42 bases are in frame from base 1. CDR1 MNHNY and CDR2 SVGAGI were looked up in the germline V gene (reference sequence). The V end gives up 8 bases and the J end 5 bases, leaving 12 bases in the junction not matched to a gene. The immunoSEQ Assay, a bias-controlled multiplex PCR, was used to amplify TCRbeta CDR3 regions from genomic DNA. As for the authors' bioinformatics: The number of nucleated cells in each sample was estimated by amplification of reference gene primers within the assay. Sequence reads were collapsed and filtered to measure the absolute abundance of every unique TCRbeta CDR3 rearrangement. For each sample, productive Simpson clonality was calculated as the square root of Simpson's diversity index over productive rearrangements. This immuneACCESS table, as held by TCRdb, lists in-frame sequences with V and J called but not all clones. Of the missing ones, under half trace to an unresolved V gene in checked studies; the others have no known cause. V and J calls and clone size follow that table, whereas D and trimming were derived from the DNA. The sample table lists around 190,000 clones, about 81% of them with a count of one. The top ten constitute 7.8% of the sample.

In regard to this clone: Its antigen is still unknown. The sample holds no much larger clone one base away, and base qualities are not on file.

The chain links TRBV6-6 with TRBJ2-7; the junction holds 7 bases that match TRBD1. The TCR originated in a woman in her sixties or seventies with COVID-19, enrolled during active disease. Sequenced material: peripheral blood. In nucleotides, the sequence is TGTGCCAGCGGAACCCATAACGGACAGGACGAGCAGTACTTC. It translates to CASGTHNGQDEQYF.